A selection of T cell receptor beta chains follows, all from one sample in a study of T cell responses to AZD1222 COVID-19 vaccine. Sequencing was performed with immunoSEQ multiplex PCR; in TCRdb, only in-frame clones are kept and a portion is missing. The sample holds about 93,000 clones, 80% to 90% seen once. The sample here was peripheral blood, taken 28 days after the second AZD1222 dose. These receptor sequences come from an adult who received the AZD1222 COVID-19 vaccine. The CDR3 runs from the conserved cysteine through the conserved F or W. D genes are given only for firm matches. A row's size may be missing; if present it is once, few, many or a size class.

v_gene	abundance	d_gene	j_gene	CDR3nt	CDR3aa
TRBV7-8	NA	TRBD1	TRBJ1-5	TGTGCCAGCAGCGGGACAGGTAATCAGCCCCAGCATTTT	CASSGTGNQPQHF
TRBV2	NA	NA	TRBJ2-2	TGTGCCAGCAGTGGGGACGGGGACACCGGGGAGCTGTTTTTT	CASSGDGDTGELFF
TRBV6-6	NA	NA	TRBJ2-1	TGTGCCAGCAGTTATAGTAACTCCTACAATGAGCAGTTCTTC	CASSYSNSYNEQFF
TRBV30	NA	NA	TRBJ1-3	TGTGCCTGGGGTAGAGGGCGAACTGGAAACACCATATATTTT	CAWGRGRTGNTIYF
TRBV6-2/TRBV6-3	NA	TRBD2	TRBJ2-7	TGTGCCAGCAGTTACCCTAGCGGGGCCTTCTACGAGCAGTACTTC	CASSYPSGAFYEQYF
TRBV6-6	NA	TRBD2	TRBJ2-1	TGTGCCAGCAGTGGGACGGGGAGCGGGGGGCAGTTCTTC	CASSGTGSGGQFF
TRBV5-1	NA	TRBD1	TRBJ2-5	TGCGCCAGCAGCTTGGAAAGGACAGGGGTCGAGACCCAGTACTTC	CASSLERTGVETQYF
TRBV2	NA	NA	TRBJ1-5	TGTGCCAGCAGTGAAGTGCATCAGCCCCAGCATTTT	CASSEVHQPQHF
TRBV7-2	NA	TRBD1	TRBJ2-7	TGTGCCAGCAGTAAAGACAGGGCGAGGTACGAGCAGTACTTC	CASSKDRARYEQYF
TRBV7-2	NA	TRBD2	TRBJ2-3	TGTGCCAGCAGCTTAACTAGCGGGAATTTAGATACGCAGTATTTT	CASSLTSGNLDTQYF
TRBV18	few	NA	TRBJ1-1	TGTGCCAGCTCACCACAGCGGGTTCAAAACACTGAAGCTTTCTTT	CASSPQRVQNTEAFF
TRBV7-2	NA	NA	TRBJ1-1	TGTGCCAGCAGTTTCTCTGGGACTGAAGCTTTCTTT	CASSFSGTEAFF
TRBV7-2	NA	NA	TRBJ1-6	TGTGCCAGCAGCTTAGCGCTAATTCTGGGGCAGGGAGTTTCACCCCTCCACTTT	CASSLALILGQGVSPLHF
TRBV5-1	NA	NA	TRBJ1-2	TGCGCCAGCAGCATGGACGGAAGCTATGGCTACACCTTC	CASSMDGSYGYTF
TRBV21-1	few	NA	TRBJ1-1	TGTGCCAGCAGCAAACTGAAGGACAGGGGTGCTTTCTTT	CASSKLKDRGAFF
TRBV25-1	NA	NA	TRBJ1-1	TGTGCCACAGGGGAGGACACTGAAGCTTTCTTT	CATGEDTEAFF
TRBV9	NA	NA	TRBJ2-5	TGTGCCAGCAGCGTAGGTGGGACCCTCGGGGAGACCCAGTACTTC	CASSVGGTLGETQYF